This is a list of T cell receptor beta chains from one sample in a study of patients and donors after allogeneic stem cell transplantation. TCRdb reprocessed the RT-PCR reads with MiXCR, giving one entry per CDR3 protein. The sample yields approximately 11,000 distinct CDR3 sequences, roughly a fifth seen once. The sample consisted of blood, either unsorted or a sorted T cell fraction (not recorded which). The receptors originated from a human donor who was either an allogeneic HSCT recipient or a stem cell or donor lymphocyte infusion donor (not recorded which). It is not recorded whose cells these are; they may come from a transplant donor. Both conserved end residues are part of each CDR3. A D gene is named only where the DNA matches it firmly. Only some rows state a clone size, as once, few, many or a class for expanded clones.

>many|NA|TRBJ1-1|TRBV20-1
CSARVLPVEAFF
TGCAGTGCTAGAGTTTTGCCAGTTGAAGCTTTCTTT
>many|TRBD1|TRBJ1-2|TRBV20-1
CSAFLEGTGNYGYTF
TGCAGTGCTTTTCTAGAGGGGACAGGGAACTATGGCTACACCTTC
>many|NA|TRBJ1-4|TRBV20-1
CSARGLGNEKLFF
TGCAGTGCTAGAGGACTGGGTAATGAAAAACTGTTTTTT
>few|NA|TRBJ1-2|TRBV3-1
CASSPQATDSGYTF
TGTGCCAGCAGCCCCCAGGCCACAGATAGCGGCTACACCTTC
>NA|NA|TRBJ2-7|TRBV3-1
CASSQVGARYEQYF
TGTGCCAGCAGCCAAGTCGGGGCACGTTACGAGCAGTACTTC
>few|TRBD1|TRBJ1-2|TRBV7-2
CASSHGQGYGYTF
TGTGCCAGCAGCCATGGACAGGGCTATGGCTACACCTTC
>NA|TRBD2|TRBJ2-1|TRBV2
CASRVAGGPSNEQFF
TGTGCCAGCAGGGTAGCGGGGGGGCCGAGCAATGAGCAGTTCTTC
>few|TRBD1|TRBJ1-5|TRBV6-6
CASSQGQGWDQPQHF
TGTGCCAGCAGCCAGGGACAGGGATGGGATCAGCCCCAGCATTTT
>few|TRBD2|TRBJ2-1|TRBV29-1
CSVGASGGAYEQFF
TGCAGCGTTGGGGCTAGCGGGGGGGCCTATGAGCAGTTCTTC
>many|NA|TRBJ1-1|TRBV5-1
CASSLDTGKAEAFF
TGCGCCAGCAGCTTGGATACAGGGAAGGCTGAAGCTTTCTTT
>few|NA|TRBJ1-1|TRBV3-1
CASSRRATEAFF
TGTGCCAGCAGCCGGAGGGCCACTGAAGCTTTCTTT